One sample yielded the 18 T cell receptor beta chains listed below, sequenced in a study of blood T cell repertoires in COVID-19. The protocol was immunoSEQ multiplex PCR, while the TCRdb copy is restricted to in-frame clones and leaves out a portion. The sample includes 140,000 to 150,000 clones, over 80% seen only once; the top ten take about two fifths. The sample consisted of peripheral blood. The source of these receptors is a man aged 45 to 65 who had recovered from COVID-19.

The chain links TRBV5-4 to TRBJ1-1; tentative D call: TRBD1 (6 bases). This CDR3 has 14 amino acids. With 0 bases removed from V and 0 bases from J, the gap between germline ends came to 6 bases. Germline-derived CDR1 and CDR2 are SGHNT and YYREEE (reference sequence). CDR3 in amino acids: CASSLGQVNTEAFF. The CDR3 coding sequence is TGTGCCAGCAGCTTGGGACAGGTGAACACTGAAGCTTTCTTT.

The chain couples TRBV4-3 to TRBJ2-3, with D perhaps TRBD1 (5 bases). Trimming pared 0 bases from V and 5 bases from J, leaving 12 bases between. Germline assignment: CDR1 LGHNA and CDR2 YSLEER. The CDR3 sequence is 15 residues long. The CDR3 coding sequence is TGCGCCAGCAGCCAAGATCCGGTAAGGGGAGATACGCAGTATTTT. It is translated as CASSQDPVRGDTQYF.

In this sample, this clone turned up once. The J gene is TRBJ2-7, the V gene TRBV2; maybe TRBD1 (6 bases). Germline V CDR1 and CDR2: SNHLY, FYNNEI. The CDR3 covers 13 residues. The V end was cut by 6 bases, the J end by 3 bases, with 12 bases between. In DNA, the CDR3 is TGTGCCAGCAGGGACACAGGGATCTACGAGCAGTACTTC. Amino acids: CASRDTGIYEQYF.

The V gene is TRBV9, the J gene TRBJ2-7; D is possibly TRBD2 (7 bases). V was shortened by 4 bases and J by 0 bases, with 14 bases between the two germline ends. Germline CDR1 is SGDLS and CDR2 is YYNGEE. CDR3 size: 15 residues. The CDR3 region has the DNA TGTGCCAGCAGCCCCGGGGGGCTGTTCTCCTACGAGCAGTACTTC. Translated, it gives CASSPGGLFSYEQYF.

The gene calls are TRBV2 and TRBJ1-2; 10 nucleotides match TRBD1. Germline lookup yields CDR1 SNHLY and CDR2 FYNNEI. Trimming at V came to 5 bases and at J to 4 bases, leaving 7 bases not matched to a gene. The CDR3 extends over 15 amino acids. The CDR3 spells CASSQGTGVGYGYTF. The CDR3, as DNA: TGTGCCAGCAGTCAAGGGACAGGGGTTGGCTATGGCTACACCTTC.

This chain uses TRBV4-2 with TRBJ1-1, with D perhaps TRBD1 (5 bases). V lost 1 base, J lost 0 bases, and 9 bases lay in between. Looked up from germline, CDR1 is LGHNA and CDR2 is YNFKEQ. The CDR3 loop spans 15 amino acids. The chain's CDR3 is CASSQAPRVNTEAFF. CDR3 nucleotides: TGTGCCAGCAGCCAAGCTCCCAGGGTGAACACTGAAGCTTTCTTT.

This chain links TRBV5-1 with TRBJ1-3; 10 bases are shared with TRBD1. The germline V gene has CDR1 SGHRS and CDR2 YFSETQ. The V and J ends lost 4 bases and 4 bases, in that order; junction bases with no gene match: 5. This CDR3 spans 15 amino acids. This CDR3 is CASSTGTGVGNTIYF. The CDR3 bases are TGCGCCAGCAGCACCGGGACAGGGGTCGGAAACACCATATATTTT. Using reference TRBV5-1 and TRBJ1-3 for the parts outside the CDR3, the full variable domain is KAGVTQTPRYLIKTRGQQVTLSCSPISGHRSVSWYQQTPGQGLQFLFEYFSETQRNKGNFPGRFSGRQFSNSRSEMNVSTLELGDSALYLCASSTGTGVGNTIYFGEGSWLTVV.

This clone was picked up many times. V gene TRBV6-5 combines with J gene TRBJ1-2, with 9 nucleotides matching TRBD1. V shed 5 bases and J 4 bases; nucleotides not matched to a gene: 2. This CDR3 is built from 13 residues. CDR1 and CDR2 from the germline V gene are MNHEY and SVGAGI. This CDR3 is CASSKQGAYGYTF. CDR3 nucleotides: TGTGCCAGCAGTAAACAGGGGGCCTATGGCTACACCTTC.

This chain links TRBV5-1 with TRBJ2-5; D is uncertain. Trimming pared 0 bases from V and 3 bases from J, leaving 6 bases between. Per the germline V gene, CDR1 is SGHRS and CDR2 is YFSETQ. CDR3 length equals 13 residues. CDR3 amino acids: CASSLASEETQYF. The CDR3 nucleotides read TGCGCCAGCAGCTTGGCCTCAGAAGAGACCCAGTACTTC.

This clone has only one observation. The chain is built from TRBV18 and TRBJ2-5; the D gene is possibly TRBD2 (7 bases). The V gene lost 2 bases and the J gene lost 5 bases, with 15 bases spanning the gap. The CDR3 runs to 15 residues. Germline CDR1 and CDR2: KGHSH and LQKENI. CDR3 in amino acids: CASSPMGGARETQYF. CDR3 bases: TGTGCCAGCTCACCAATGGGGGGGGCCCGCGAGACCCAGTACTTC.

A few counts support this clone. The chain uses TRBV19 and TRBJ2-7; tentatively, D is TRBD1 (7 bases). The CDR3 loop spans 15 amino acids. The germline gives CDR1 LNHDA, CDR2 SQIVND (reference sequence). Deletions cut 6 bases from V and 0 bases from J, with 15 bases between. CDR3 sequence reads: CASSAQGGRSYEQYF. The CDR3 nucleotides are TGTGCCAGTAGCGCCCAGGGGGGCCGCTCCTACGAGCAGTACTTC.

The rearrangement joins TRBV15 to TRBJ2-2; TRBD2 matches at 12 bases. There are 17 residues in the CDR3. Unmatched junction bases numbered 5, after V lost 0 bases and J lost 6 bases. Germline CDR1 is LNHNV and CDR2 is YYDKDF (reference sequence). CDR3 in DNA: TGTGCCACCAGCAGAGATCCGGCTAGCGGGGGGGCCGGGGAGCTGTTTTTT. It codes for CATSRDPASGGAGELFF.

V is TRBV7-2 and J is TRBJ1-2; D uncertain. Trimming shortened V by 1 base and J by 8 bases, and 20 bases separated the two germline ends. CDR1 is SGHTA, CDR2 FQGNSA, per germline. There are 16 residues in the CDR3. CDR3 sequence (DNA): TGTGCCAGCAGCTTAGTCCAGGCTCCCACTGGTGGGGGCTACACCTTC. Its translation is CASSLVQAPTGGGYTF.

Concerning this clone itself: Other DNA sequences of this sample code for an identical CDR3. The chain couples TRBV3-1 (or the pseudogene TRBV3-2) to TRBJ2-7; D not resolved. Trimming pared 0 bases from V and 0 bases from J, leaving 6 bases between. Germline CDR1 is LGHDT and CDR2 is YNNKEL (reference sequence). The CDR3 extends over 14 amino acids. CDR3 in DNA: TGTGCCAGCAGCCAAGATCGGTACTCCTACGAGCAGTACTTC. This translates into CASSQDRYSYEQYF.

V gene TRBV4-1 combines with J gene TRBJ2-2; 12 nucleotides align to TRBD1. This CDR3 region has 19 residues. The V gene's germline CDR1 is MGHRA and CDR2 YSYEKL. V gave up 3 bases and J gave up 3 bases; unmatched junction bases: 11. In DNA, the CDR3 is TGCGCCAGCAGCCAGGCCGGGACAGGGGGCTTGGTCTACACCGGGGAGCTGTTTTTT. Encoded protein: CASSQAGTGGLVYTGELFF.

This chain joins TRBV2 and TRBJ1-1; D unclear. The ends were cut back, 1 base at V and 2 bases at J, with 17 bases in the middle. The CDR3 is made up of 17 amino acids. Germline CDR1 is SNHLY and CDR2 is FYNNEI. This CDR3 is CASSEGQWPYTNTEAFF. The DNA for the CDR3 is TGTGCCAGCAGTGAAGGGCAGTGGCCTTACACAAACACTGAAGCTTTCTTT.

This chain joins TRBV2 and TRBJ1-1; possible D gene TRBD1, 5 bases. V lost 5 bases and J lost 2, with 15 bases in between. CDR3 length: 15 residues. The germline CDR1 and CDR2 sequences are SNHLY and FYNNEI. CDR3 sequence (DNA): TGTGCCAGCAGTATAGGGGCGCAGGGTAACACTGAAGCTTTCTTT. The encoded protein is CASSIGAQGNTEAFF.

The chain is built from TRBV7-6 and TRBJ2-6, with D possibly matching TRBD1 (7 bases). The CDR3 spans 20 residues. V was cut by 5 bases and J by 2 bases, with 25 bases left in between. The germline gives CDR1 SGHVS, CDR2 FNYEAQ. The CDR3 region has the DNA TGTGCCAGCAGCCCCGGGCCCGGGACGACAGGGAGGCCTGGGGCCAACGTCCTGACTTTC. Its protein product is CASSPGPGTTGRPGANVLTF. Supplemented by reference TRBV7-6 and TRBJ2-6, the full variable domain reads GAGVSQSPRYKVTKRGQDVALRCDPISGHVSLYWYRQALGQGPEFLTYFNYEAQQDKSGLPNDRFSAERPEGSISTLTIQRTEQRDSAMYRCASSPGPGTTGRPGANVLTFGAGSRLTVL.